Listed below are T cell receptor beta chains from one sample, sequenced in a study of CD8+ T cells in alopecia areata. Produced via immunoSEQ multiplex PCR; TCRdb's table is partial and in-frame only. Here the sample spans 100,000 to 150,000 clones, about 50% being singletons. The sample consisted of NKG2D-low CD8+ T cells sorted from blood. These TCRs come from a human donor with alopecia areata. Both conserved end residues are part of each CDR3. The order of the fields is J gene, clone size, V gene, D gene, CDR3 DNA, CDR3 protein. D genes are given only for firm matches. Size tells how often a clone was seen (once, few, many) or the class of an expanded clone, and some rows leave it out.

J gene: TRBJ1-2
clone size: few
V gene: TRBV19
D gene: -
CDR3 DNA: TGTGCCAGTAGTTGGGCAGGCGACTATGGCTACACCTTC
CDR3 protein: CASSWAGDYGYTF

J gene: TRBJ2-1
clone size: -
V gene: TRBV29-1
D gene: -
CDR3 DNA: TGCAGCGTTGAATCAGGGCGGGGCGAGCAGTTCTTC
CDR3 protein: CSVESGRGEQFF

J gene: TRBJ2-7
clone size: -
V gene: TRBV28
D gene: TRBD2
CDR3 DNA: TGTGCCAGCAGACAACAGACTAGCGGGAGTCCCGAGCAGTACTTC
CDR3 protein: CASRQQTSGSPEQYF

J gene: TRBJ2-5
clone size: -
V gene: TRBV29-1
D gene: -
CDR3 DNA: TGCAGCGTTGAAGACAGGACGGTTCAAGAGACCCAGTACTTC
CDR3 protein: CSVEDRTVQETQYF

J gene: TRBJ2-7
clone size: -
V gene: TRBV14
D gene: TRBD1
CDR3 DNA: TGTGCCAGCAGCCTCCGGGACAGGGACTACGAGCAGTACTTC
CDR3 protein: CASSLRDRDYEQYF

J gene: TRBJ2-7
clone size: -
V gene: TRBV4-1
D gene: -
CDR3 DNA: TGCGCCAGCAGCCAAGCGGGCGAGCAGTACTTC
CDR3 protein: CASSQAGEQYF

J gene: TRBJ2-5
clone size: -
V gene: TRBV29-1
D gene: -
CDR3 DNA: TGCAGCGCCGGCAAAGCGTGGGGAAAAGAGACCCAGTACTTC
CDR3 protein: CSAGKAWGKETQYF

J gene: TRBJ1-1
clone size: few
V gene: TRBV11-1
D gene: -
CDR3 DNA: TGTGCCAGCAGCCCAGGGGAAGGGGAGAACACTGAAGCTTTCTTT
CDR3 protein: CASSPGEGENTEAFF

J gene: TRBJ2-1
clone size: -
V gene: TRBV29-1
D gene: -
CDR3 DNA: TGCAGCGCGCTGGGCGGGATTTACAATGAGCAGTTCTTC
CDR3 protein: CSALGGIYNEQFF

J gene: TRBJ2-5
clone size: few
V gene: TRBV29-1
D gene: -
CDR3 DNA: TGCAGCGTTGAGTCCGGACGGACCGAGACCCAGTACTTC
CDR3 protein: CSVESGRTETQYF

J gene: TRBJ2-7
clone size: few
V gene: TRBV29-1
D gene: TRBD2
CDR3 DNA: TGCAGCGCCGTGGGACTAGCGGGAAACGAGCAGTACTTC
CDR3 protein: CSAVGLAGNEQYF

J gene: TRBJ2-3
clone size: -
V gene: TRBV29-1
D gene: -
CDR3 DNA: TGCAGCGGGGTTGGCGAGTTGCATACGCAGTATTTT
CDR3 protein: CSGVGELHTQYF

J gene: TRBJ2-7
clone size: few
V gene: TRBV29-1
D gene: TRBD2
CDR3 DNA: TGCAGCGTTCCCGTTCTAGCGGGAGCTTCCTACGAGCAGTACTTC
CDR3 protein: CSVPVLAGASYEQYF

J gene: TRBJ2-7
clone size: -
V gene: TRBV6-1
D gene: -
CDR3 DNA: TGTGCCAGCAGTGAATGGGTGGAGCAGTACTTC
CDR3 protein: CASSEWVEQYF

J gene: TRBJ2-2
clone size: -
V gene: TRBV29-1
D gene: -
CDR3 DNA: TGCAGCGTTCACACCGGGGAGCTGTTTTTT
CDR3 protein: CSVHTGELFF

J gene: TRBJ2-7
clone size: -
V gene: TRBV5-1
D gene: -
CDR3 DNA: TGCGCCAGCAGCTTTAGTTTAGCGGCGCGGGACGAGCAGTACTTC
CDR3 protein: CASSFSLAARDEQYF

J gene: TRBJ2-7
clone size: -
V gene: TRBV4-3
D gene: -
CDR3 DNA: TGCGCCAGCAGCCTTCCAGGGACCTACGAGCAGTACTTC
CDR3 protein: CASSLPGTYEQYF

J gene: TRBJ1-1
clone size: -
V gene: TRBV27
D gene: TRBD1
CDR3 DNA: TGTGCCAGCAGCTATAGTGGACAGGAGGTCACTGAAGCTTTCTTT
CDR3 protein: CASSYSGQEVTEAFF

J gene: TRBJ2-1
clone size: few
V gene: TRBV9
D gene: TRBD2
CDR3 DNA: TGTGCCAGCAGCCCCCGGACTAGCGGGGTCAATGAGCAGTTCTTC
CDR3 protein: CASSPRTSGVNEQFF

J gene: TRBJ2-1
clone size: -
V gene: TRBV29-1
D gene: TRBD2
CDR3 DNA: TGCAGCGTTGATACCCCAGCGGGGATCTACAATGAGCAGTTCTTC
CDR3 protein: CSVDTPAGIYNEQFF

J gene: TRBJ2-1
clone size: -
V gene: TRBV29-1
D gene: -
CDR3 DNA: TGCAGCGTTGAGTTGGAAAACTACAATGAGCAGTTCTTC
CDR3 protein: CSVELENYNEQFF

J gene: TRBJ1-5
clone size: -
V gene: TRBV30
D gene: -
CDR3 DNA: TGTGCCTGGAGTGGGGAGGGGGACAATCAGCCCCAGCATTTT
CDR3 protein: CAWSGEGDNQPQHF

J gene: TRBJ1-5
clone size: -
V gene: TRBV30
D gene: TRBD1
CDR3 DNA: TGTGCCTGGACGGAAGGGGGCCAACAGCCCCAGCATTTT
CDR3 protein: CAWTEGGQQPQHF

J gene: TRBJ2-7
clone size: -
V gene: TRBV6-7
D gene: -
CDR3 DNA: TGTGCCAGCCTGGGGGAGCAGTACTTC
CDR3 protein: CASLGEQYF

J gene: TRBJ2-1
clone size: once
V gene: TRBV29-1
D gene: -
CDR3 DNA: TGCAGCGCGACTACAGTCTACAATGAGCAGTTCTTC
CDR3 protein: CSATTVYNEQFF

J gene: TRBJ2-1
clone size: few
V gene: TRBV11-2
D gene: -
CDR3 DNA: TGTGCCAGCAGCTTTGAGGGCAATGAGCAGTTCTTC
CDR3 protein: CASSFEGNEQFF

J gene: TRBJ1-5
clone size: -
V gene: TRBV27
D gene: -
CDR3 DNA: TGTGCCAGCAGTTTACGGGCCAATCAGCCCCAGCATTTT
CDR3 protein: CASSLRANQPQHF

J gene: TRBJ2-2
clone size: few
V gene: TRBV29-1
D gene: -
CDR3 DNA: TGCAGCGTTGAAAGGGGGTTGAACACCGGGGAGCTGTTTTTT
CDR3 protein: CSVERGLNTGELFF

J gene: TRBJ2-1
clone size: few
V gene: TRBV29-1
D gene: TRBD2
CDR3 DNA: TGCAGCGTTGACCCCTCAGCGGGGGGCGGCAATGAGCAGTTCTTC
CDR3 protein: CSVDPSAGGGNEQFF

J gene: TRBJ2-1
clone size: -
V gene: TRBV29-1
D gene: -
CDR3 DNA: TGCAGCGTTGGATACAGGGCTGATAATGAGCAGTTCTTC
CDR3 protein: CSVGYRADNEQFF

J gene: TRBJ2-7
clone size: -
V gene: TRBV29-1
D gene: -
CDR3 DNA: TGCAGCGCCCGGGGGGACAACTACGAGCAGTACTTC
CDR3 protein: CSARGDNYEQYF

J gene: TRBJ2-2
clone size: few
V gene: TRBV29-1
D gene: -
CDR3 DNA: TGCAGCGTTGAAGAGCCCGGGGGCACCGGGGAGCTGTTTTTT
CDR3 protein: CSVEEPGGTGELFF

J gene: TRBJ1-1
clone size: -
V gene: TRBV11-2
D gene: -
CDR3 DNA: TGTGCCAGCAGCTTAGTATTAGGGGGCACTGAAGCTTTCTTT
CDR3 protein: CASSLVLGGTEAFF

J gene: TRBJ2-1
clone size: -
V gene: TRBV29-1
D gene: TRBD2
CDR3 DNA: TGCAGCGTTGTCCCGACTAGCGGATTCTACAATGAGCAGTTCTTC
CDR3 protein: CSVVPTSGFYNEQFF